This TCR beta chain was recovered during a study of blood T cell repertoires in COVID-19. As for the study in general: Sources were T cells, B-cell-depleted T cells, or PBMCs; the material itself was cDNA or gDNA.

Sequenced by immunoSEQ multiplex PCR; TCRdb stores in-frame clones only, minus some. The table lists around 400,000 clones, around 87% of them singletons. The germline V gene encodes CDR1 MNHNS and CDR2 SASEGT. This CDR3 has 14 residues. The germline V and J ends were trimmed by 0 bases and 16 bases, with 19 bases remaining between them. Seattle patients were enrolled while actively infected and followed longitudinally. The sequencing input was peripheral blood. The receptor's source is a woman aged 55 to 70 with COVID-19, enrolled during active disease. The chain is built from TRBV6-1 and TRBJ2-1; no reliable D call. Here the CDR3 reads CASSEAALLGERFF. The CDR3 bases are TGTGCCAGCAGTGAAGCCGCTCTATTAGGCGAGCGTTTCTTC.